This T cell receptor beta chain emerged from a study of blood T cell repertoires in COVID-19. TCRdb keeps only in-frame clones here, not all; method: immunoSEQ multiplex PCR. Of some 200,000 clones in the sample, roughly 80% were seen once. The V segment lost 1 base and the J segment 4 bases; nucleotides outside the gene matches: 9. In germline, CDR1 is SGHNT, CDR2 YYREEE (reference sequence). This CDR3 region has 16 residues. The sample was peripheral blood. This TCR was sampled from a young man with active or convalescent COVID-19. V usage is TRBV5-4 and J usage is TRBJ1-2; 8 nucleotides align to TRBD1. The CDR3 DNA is TGTGCCAGCAGCTTGTTAGAGGACAGGGCCCCCTATGGCTACACCTTC. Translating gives CASSLLEDRAPYGYTF.